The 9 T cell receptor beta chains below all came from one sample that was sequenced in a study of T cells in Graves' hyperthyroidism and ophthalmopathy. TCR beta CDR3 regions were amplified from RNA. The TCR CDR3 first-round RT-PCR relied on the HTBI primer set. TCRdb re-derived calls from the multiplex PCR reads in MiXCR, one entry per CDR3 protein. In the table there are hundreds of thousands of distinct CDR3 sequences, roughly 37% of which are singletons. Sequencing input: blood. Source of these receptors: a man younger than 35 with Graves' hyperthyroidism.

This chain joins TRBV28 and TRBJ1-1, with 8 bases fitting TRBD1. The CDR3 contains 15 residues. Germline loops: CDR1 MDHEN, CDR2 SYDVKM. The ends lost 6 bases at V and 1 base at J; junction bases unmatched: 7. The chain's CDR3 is CASSIRTGKNTEAFF. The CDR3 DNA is TGTGCCAGCAGCATCAGGACAGGGAAGAACACTGAAGCTTTCTTT.

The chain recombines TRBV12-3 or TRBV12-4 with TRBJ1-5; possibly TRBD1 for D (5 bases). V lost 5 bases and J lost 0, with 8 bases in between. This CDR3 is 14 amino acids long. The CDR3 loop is CASSMTASNQPQHF. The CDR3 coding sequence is TGTGCCAGCAGTATGACAGCTAGCAATCAGCCCCAGCATTTT.

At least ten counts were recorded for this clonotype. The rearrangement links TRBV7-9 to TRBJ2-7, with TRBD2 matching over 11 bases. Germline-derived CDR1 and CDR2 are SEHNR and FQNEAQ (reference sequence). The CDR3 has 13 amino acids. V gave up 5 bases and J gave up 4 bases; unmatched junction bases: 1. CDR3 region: CASSTSGSYEQYF. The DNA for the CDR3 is TGTGCCAGCAGCACTAGCGGGAGTTACGAGCAGTACTTC.

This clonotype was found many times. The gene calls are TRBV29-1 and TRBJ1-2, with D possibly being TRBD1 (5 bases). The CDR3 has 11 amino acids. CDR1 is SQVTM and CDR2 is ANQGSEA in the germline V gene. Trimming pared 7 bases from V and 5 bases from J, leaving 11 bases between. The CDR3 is CSGGETYGYTF. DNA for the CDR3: TGCAGCGGGGGGGAGACTTATGGCTACACCTTC.

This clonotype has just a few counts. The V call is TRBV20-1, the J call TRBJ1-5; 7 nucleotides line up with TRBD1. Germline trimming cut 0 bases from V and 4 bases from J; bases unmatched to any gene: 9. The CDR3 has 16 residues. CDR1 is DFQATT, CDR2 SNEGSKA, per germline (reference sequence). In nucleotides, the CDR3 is TGCAGTGCTAGAGACGCGAACAGGGGATCAAATCAGCCCCAGCATTTT. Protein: CSARDANRGSNQPQHF.

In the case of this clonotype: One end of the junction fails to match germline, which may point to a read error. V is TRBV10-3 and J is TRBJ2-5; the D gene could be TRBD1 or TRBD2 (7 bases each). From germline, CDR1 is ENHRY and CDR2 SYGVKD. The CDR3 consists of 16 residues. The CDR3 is CATSGAGRGRMRTQYF. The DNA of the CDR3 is TGTGCCACCAGTGGCGCAGGGAGGGGGCGCATGAGGACCCAGTACTTC.

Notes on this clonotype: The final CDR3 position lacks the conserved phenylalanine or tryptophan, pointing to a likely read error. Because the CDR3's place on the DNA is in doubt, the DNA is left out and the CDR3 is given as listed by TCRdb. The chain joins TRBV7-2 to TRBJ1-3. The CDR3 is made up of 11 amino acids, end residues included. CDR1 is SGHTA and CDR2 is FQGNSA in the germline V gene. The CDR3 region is CASSPSGGAST.

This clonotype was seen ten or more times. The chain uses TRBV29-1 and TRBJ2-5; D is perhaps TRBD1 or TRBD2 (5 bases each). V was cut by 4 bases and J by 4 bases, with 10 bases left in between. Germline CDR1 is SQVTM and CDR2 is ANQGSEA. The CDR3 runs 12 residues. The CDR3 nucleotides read TGCAGCGTTGGGGGAGACAGAGAGACCCAGTACTTC. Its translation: CSVGGDRETQYF.

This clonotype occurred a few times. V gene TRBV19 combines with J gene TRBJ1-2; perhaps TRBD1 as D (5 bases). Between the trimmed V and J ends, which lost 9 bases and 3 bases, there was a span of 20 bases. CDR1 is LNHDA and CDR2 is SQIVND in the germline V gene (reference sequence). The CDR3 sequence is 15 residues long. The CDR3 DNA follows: TGTGCCAGCAGCCCCTGGGCGGGGCTGGACTATGGCTACACCTTC. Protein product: CASSPWAGLDYGYTF.